This record concerns one T cell receptor (beta chain) sequence. Its antigen is unidentified. Time point here: neoterminal ileum biopsy at postoperative endoscopy, about 6 months after surgery. Profiling relied on immunoSEQ multiplex PCR, and the TCRdb table lists in-frame clones only, not all of them. The profile shows roughly 17,000 clones, around 70% of them singletons. The record originates from a study of T cell repertoires in ileal Crohn's disease. In the study overall: M6 samples are neoterminal ileum biopsies from postoperative colonoscopy.

Study-wide points: Clonality above 26.8% at surgery always came with endoscopic recurrence. Endoscopy was done a median approximately 6.9 months after surgery. Clonal expansions were more frequent in active smokers than non-smokers at surgery.

Deletions cut 5 bases from V and 1 base from J, with 14 bases between. This CDR3 spans 15 amino acids. Germline assignment: CDR1 KGHSH and CDR2 LQKENI. This sequence originates from an adult with Crohn's disease. The sequenced material came from ileal tissue. This chain uses TRBV18 with TRBJ2-5; D is possibly TRBD1 (5 bases). CDR3 sequence reads: CASSSRQLVQETQYF. The CDR3 bases are TGTGCCAGCTCATCGCGACAGCTCGTCCAAGAGACCCAGTACTTC.